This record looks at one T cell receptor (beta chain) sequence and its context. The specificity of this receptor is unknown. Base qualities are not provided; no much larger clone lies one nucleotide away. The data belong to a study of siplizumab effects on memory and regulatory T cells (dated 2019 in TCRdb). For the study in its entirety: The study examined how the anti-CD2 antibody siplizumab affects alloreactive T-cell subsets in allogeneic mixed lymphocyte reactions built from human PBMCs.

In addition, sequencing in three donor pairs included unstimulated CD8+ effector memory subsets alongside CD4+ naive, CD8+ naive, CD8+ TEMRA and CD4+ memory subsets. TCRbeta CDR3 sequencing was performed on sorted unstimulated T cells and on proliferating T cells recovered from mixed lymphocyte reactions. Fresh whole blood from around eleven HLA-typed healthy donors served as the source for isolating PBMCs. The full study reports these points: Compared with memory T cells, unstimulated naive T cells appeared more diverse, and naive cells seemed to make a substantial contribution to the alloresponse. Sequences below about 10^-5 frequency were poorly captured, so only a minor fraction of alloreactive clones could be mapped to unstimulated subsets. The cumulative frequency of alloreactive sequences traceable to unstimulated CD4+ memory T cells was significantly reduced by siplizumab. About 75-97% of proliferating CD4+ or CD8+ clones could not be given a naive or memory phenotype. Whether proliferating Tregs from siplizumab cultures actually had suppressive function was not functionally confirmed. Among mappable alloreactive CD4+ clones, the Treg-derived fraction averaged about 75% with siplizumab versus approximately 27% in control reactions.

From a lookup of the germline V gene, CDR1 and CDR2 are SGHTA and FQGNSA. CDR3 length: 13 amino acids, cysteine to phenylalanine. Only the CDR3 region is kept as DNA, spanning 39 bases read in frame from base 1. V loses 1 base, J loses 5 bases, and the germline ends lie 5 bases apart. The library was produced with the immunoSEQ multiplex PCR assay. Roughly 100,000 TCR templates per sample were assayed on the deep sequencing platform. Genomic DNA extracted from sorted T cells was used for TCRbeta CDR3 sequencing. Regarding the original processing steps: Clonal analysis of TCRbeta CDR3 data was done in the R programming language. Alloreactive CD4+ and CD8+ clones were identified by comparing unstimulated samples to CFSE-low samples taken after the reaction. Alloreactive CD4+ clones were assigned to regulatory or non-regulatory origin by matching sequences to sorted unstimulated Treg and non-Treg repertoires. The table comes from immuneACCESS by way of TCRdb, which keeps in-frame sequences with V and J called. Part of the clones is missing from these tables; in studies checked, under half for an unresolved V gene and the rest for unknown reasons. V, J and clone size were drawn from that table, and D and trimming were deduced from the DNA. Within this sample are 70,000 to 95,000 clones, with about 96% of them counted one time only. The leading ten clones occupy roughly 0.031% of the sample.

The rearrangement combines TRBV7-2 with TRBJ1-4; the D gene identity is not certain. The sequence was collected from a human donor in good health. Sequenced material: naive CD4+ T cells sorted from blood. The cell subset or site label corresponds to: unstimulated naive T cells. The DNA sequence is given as TGTGCCAGCAGCTTAGTCGGAAATGAAAAACTGTTTTTT. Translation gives CASSLVGNEKLFF.